This entry features one T cell receptor (beta chain) sequence. The antigen remains unidentified. Over 18 months, lack of ophthalmopathy progression marked Graves' hyperthyroidism as stable. Patients showing uncontrolled infection, other autoimmune disease, pregnancy or lactation were ineligible. This sample was included in a study of T cells in Graves' hyperthyroidism and ophthalmopathy. Amplified regions were TCR beta CDR3 sequences from RNA transcripts. The primer set for the first-round RT-PCR of the TCR CDR3 was HTBI. TCRdb itself ran the multiplex PCR reads through MiXCR, one entry per CDR3 protein. The sample yields approximately 590,000 distinct CDR3 sequences, roughly 14% seen once. Study results and caveats: In blood, most of the thyroid clonotypes expanded above 0.001 were also present. The model foresaw ophthalmopathy a median around 6.4 months prior to onset.

J was trimmed by 1 base and V by 5 bases; bases with no gene match: 4. CDR1 LNHDA and CDR2 SQIVND come from the germline V gene (reference sequence). The CDR3 is 15 residues long. The J gene is TRBJ1-5, the V gene TRBV19; the match to TRBD1 covers 8 bases. This clonotype was obtained from a woman aged 25 to 39 with Graves' hyperthyroidism. The specimen was blood. CDR3 bases: TGTGCCAGTAGTGGACAGGGCGTGAGCAATCAGCCCCAGCATTTT. The encoded protein is CASSGQGVSNQPQHF.